This is a list of T cell receptor beta chains from one sample in a study of T cell responses to AZD1222 COVID-19 vaccine. Sequencing used immunoSEQ multiplex PCR; TCRdb keeps in-frame clones, though not all of them. The sample carries 90,000 to 150,000 clones, about 88% recorded once. The input for sequencing was peripheral blood, taken 28 days after the second AZD1222 dose. These receptors were obtained from an adult who received the AZD1222 COVID-19 vaccine. Both conserved end residues are part of each CDR3. A D gene is named only where the DNA matches it firmly. Some rows have no size entry. The others give once, few or many, or a class for an expanded clone.

TGCGCCAGCAGCCAAGATGCGGGCTCTGGGGCCAACGTCCTGACTTTC CASSQDAGSGANVLTF few TRBJ2-6 TRBV4-1 NA
TGTGCCAGCAGTGTGGGGCAAGAGACCCAGTACTTC CASSVGQETQYF NA TRBJ2-5 TRBV2 NA
TGTGCCAGCAGCCAACTGGGCCCGGATGAAAAACTGTTTTTT CASSQLGPDEKLFF NA TRBJ1-4 TRBV14 NA
TGTGCAAGTCGCTCACCAGGGGGGGCCACCGGTCAGCCCCAGCATTTT CASRSPGGATGQPQHF NA TRBJ1-5 TRBV12-2 NA
TGTGCCAGTAGTAGTCAGGGTTTTCAGCCCCAGCATTTT CASSSQGFQPQHF NA TRBJ1-5 TRBV19 NA
TGTGCCTGGAGTCCCCGCTCGGACAGTGGCGAAAAACTGTTTTTT CAWSPRSDSGEKLFF few TRBJ1-4 TRBV30 NA
TGTGCCAGTAGTATCTGGCGGGGCAGCACAGATACGCAGTATTTT CASSIWRGSTDTQYF NA TRBJ2-3 TRBV19 NA
TGTGCCAGCAGACGCAACCCTGAGGAACTGTTTTTT CASRRNPEELFF once TRBJ1-4 TRBV28 NA
TGTGCCAGCAGCTTACAGGGAGCTTCTGGAAACACCATATATTTT CASSLQGASGNTIYF NA TRBJ1-3 TRBV6-6 NA
TGCGCCAGCAGCTTCAAGGACGGGGGGGAGACCCAGTACTTC CASSFKDGGETQYF NA TRBJ2-5 TRBV5-1 TRBD2
TGTGCCAGCAGGGAAGGGGGGGGACAGGGGGGTGAAGCTTTCTTT CASREGGGQGGEAFF NA TRBJ1-1 TRBV2 TRBD1
TGCGCCAGCAGCTTGGGTAGCGGGATACCTAACGAGCAGTACTTC CASSLGSGIPNEQYF NA TRBJ2-7 TRBV5-1 TRBD2
TGTGCCAGCAGCCTTGGGTCGACAGGGGGAAAACTGTTTTTT CASSLGSTGGKLFF NA TRBJ1-4 TRBV7-2 TRBD1
TGCGCCAGCAGCCAAGCCGGACAGTCAGATACGCAGTATTTT CASSQAGQSDTQYF NA TRBJ2-3 TRBV4-1 NA
TGTGCCAGCAGCCAAGATACCCTCTACAATGAGCAGTTCTTC CASSQDTLYNEQFF NA TRBJ2-1 TRBV3-1/TRBV3-2 NA
TGTGCCTGGAGTCCCGGGACAGGTTGGTCACCCCTCCACTTT CAWSPGTGWSPLHF NA TRBJ1-6 TRBV30 TRBD1
TGTGCCAGCAGCGCCACGGACAGGAACACTGAAGCTTTCTTT CASSATDRNTEAFF NA TRBJ1-1 TRBV9 NA